This TCR beta chain was identified in a study of prognosis after radiotherapy for stage I lung cancer. About the study: Oligometastatic NSCLC after surgical resection of the primary tumor was present in several patients, while newly diagnosed primary stage I lung tumors were present in roughly 15.

With regard to this clonotype: Its target is unknown. Only one base separates this from a far larger clonotype, so it likely reflects a read error.

This CDR3 contains 16 residues. The germline V gene has CDR1 MNHEY and CDR2 SVGAGI. V lost 0 bases and J 2 bases, leaving 10 bases between the germline ends. Two rounds of multiplex PCR amplified TCR beta CDR3 from genomic DNA. TRBV and TRBJ genes each had their own specific primers in first-round PCR. TCRdb ran MiXCR on the multiplex PCR reads and lists one entry per CDR3 protein. The table shows some 34,000 distinct CDR3 sequences, with approximately 35% occurring only once. Study results and caveats: For the expanded TCR clones, whether they were tumor-specific was not determined. Stereotactic body radiation therapy was followed by fewer unique TCR clones, median approximately 9,100 versus 7,200.

The origin of this receptor is a donor over 45 with non-small cell lung cancer. The starting material was PBMCs, obtained before or after stereotactic body radiation therapy (not recorded which). V usage is TRBV6-5 and J usage is TRBJ1-4, with TRBD1 as a possible D gene (5 bases). The CDR3: CASSYSGGVTNEKLFF. Written as DNA, the CDR3 is TGTGCCAGCAGTTACTCGGGGGGGGTGACTAATGAAAAACTGTTTTTT.